What follows are 9 T cell receptor beta chains derived from one specimen sequenced in a study of blood T cell repertoires in COVID-19. Only in-frame clones appear in the TCRdb table, and some are missing; sequencing was by immunoSEQ multiplex PCR. The sample shows about 310,000 clones, around 90% of them seen only once. The sequenced material came from PBMCs or T cells enriched from blood (not recorded which). These receptors all stem from a woman between 18 and 29 years old with acute COVID-19.

The V gene is TRBV29-1, the J gene TRBJ2-3, with a tentative D call TRBD2 (6 bases). CDR1 and CDR2 (germline): SQVTM, ANQGSEA. The CDR3 contains 13 residues. Trimming stripped 4 bases from V and 2 bases from J, with 10 bases between. The CDR3: CSVVGSFTDTQYF. In nucleotides, the CDR3 is TGCAGCGTTGTCGGGAGTTTCACAGATACGCAGTATTTT.

The chain is built from TRBV9 and TRBJ2-1, with 11 bases that match TRBD1. The CDR3 sequence is 15 residues long. In germline, CDR1 is SGDLS, CDR2 YYNGEE. V shed 4 bases and J 4 bases; nucleotides not matched to a gene: 4. CDR3 nucleotides: TGTGCCAGCAGCACCCGGGACAGGGGGTACAATGAGCAGTTCTTC. This translates into CASSTRDRGYNEQFF.

V usage is TRBV21-1 and J usage is TRBJ1-5; the table's D call of TRBD1 was not tested on the DNA. TRBV21-1 is a recognized pseudogene. The CDR3 spans 18 residues. CDR3 nucleotides: TGTGCCAGCAGCAAAGCGCTAACGGACAGGACGGTCAATCAGCCCCAGCATTTT. Translated, it gives CASSKALTDRTVNQPQHF.

The genes are TRBV9 and TRBJ1-2, with 7 bases aligning to TRBD1. CDR1 is SGDLS, CDR2 YYNGEE, per germline. This CDR3 has 12 residues. Unmatched junction bases numbered 4, after V lost 3 bases and J lost 8 bases. The CDR3 coding sequence is TGTGCCAGCAGCGCGACAGGGAACGGCTACACCTTC. Its protein is CASSATGNGYTF.

About this clone itself: The sample has other DNA sequences that encode this CDR3 too. This chain uses TRBV12-3 or TRBV12-4 with TRBJ1-1; TRBD1 might be the D (6 bases). The CDR3 length is 11 residues. V was pared by 7 bases and J by 5 bases, with 8 bases between. The CDR3 reads CASTQGTEAFF. In nucleotides, the CDR3 is TGTGCCAGCACCCAGGGGACTGAAGCTTTCTTT.

This sequence joins TRBV7-3 and TRBJ2-1; 7 bases agree with TRBD2. Per the germline V gene, CDR1 is SGHTA and CDR2 is FQGTGA. The V gene end was trimmed by 4 bases and the J gene end by 1 base; junction bases not matched to a gene: 4. The CDR3 is 15 amino acids. In DNA form, the CDR3 reads TGTGCCAGCAGCTATGAAGCGGGATCCTACAATGAGCAGTTCTTC. Encoded protein: CASSYEAGSYNEQFF.

The chain couples TRBV10-3 to TRBJ1-1, with TRBD1 matching 7 bases. V lost 4 bases and J lost 3; bases outside the gene matches: 2. Germline CDR1 reads ENHRY; CDR2 reads SYGVKD. This CDR3 is 13 amino acids long. The CDR3 DNA is TGTGCCATCAGTGGTACAGGGGACACTGAAGCTTTCTTT. Its protein product is CAISGTGDTEAFF.

V usage is TRBV19 and J usage is TRBJ1-3; D ambiguous. Germline V gene lookup returns CDR1 LNHDA and CDR2 SQIVND (reference sequence). The CDR3 has 14 residues. V was cut by 5 bases and J by 0 bases, with 8 bases left in between. CDR3 nucleotide sequence: TGTGCCAGTAGTCTGAGTACCTCTGGAAACACCATATATTTT. This translates into CASSLSTSGNTIYF.

The chain uses TRBV6-5 and TRBJ1-5; D gene unclear. Germline CDR1 MNHEY, CDR2 SVGAGI. This CDR3 has 16 residues. V lost 0 bases to trimming and J lost 2 bases, with 11 bases between them. The CDR3 loop is CASSYSGPQGNQPQHF. CDR3 in DNA: TGTGCCAGCAGTTACTCGGGTCCCCAGGGCAATCAGCCCCAGCATTTT.